This section outlines one TCR beta chain sequence together with its context. Germline CDR1 SGHTA, CDR2 FQGNSA. Trimming removed 5 bases from V and 10 bases from J; junction bases left unmatched: 7. This CDR3 contains 14 residues. The data originate from a study of OX40 agonist ivuxolimab in advanced cancers. Study in general: Ivuxolimab, an antibody that agonizes OX40 (CD134), was administered to the patients.

Assay: immunoSEQ multiplex PCR; the TCRdb copy retains only in-frame clones and omits some. The data show around 66,000 clones, with 85% seen just once and less than 5% held by the top ten. The TCR was taken from an adult with an advanced solid tumor such as melanoma, head and neck, liver or kidney cancer. The starting material was CD4+ or CD8+ T cells sorted from blood, obtained in a trial of the OX40 agonist ivuxolimab. The J gene is TRBJ1-6, the V gene TRBV7-2; 8 bases line up with TRBD1. CDR3 residues: CASSRDRWRSPLHF. The CDR3 bases are TGTGCCAGCAGCCGGGACAGGTGGAGATCACCCCTCCACTTT.